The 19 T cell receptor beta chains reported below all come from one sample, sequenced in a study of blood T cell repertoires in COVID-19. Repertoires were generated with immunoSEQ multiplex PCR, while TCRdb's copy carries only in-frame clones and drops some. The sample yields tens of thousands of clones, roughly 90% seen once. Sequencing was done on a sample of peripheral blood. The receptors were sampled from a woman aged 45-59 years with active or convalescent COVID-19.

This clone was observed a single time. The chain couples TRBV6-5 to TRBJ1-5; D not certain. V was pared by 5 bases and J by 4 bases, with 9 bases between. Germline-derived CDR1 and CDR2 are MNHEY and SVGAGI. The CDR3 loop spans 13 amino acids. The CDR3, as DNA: TGTGCCAGCAGTCCTAGCCCGAATCAGCCCCAGCATTTT. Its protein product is CASSPSPNQPQHF.

CDR3 DNA sequence: TGTGCCAGTAGTTTCTCCGGACAGGGCTACGAGCAGTACTTC. Residues: CASSFSGQGYEQYF. V gene TRBV19 combines with J gene TRBJ2-7; 8 bases are a match to TRBD1. V trimming: 5 bases; J trimming: 3 bases; junction bases outside the gene matches: 6. The CDR3 sequence is 14 residues long. Germline assignment: CDR1 LNHDA and CDR2 SQIVND (reference sequence).

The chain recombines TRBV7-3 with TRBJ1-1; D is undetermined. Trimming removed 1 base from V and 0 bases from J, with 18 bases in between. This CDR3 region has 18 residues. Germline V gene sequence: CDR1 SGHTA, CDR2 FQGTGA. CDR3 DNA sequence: TGTGCCAGCAGCTTAAGGGGAGTTGGAAGGGCGTTGAACACTGAAGCTTTCTTT. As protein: CASSLRGVGRALNTEAFF.

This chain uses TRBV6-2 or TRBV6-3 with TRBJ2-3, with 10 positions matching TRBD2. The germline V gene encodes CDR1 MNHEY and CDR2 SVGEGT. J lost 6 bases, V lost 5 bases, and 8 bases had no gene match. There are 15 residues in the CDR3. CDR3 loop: CASSQTSGYSDTQYF. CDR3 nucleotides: TGTGCCAGCAGTCAGACTAGCGGGTACTCGGATACGCAGTATTTT.

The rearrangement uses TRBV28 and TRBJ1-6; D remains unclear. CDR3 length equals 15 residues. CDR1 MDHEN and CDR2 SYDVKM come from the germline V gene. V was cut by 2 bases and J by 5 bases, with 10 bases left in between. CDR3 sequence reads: CASSLPGKDNSPLHF. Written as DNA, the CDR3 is TGTGCCAGCAGTTTACCGGGGAAAGATAATTCACCCCTCCACTTT.

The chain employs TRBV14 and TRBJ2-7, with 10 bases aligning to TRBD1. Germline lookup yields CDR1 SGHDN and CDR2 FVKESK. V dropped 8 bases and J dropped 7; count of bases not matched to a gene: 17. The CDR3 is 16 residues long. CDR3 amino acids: CASDPLIDRGPGEQYF. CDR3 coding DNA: TGTGCCAGCGACCCCTTGATCGACAGGGGGCCGGGGGAGCAGTACTTC.

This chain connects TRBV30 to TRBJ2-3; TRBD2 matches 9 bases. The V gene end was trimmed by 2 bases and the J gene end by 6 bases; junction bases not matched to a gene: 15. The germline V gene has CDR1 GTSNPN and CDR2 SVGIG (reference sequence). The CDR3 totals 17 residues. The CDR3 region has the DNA TGTGCCTGGAGTAGCCTAGCGGGGACTAACCGGGTGGATACGCAGTATTTT. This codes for CAWSSLAGTNRVDTQYF.

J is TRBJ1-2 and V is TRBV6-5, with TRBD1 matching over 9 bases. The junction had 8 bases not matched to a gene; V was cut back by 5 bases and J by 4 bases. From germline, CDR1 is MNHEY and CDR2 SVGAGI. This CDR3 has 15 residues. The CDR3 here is CASSPTGGAAYGYTF. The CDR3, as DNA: TGTGCCAGCAGTCCCACAGGGGGCGCGGCCTATGGCTACACCTTC.

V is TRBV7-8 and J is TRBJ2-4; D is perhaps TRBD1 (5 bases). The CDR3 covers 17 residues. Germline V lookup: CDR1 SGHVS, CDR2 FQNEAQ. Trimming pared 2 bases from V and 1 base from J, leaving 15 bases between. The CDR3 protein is CASSLQGSLLAKNIQYF. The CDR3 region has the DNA TGTGCCAGCAGCTTACAGGGTTCATTGTTGGCCAAAAACATTCAGTACTTC. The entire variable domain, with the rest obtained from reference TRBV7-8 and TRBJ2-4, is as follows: GAGVSQSPRYKVAKRGQDVALRCDPISGHVSLFWYQQALGQGPEFLTYFQNEAQLDKSGLPSDRFFAERPEGSVSTLKIQRTQQEDSAVYLCASSLQGSLLAKNIQYFGAGTRLSVL.

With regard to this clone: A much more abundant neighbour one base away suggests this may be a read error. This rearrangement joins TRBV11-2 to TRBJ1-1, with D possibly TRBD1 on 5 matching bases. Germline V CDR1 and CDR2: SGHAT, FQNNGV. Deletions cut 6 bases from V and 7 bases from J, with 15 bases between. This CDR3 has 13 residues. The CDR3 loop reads CASSKMGLIEAFF. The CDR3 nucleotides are TGTGCCAGCAGTAAAATGGGGCTGATTGAAGCTTTCTTT.

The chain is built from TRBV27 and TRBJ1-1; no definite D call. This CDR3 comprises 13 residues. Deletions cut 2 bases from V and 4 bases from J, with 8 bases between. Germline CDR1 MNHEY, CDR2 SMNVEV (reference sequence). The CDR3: CASSLKEVTEAFF. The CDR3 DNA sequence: TGTGCCAGCAGTTTAAAGGAGGTCACTGAAGCTTTCTTT.

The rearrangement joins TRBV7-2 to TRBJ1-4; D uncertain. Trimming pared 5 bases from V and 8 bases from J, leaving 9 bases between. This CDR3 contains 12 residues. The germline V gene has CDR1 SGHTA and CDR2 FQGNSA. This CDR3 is CASSPEREKLFF. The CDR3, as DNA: TGTGCCAGCAGCCCTGAACGGGAAAAACTGTTTTTT.

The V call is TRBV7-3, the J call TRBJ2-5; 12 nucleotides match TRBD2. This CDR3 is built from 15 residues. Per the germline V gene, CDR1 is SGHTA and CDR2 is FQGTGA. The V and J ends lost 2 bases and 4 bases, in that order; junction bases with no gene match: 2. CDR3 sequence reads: CASSLLAGGRETQYF. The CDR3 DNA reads TGTGCCAGCAGCTTACTAGCGGGGGGGCGAGAGACCCAGTACTTC.

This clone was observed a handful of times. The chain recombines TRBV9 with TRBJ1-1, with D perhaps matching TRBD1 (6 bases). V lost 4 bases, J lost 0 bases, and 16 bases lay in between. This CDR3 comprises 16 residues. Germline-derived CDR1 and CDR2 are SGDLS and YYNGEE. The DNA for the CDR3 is TGTGCCAGCAGCCCCCGGGACACTTACATGAACACTGAAGCTTTCTTT. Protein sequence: CASSPRDTYMNTEAFF.

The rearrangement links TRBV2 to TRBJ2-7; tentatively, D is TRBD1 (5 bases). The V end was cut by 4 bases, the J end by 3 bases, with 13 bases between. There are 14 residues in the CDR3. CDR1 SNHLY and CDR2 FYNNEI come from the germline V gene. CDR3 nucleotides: TGTGCCAGCAGTGGGGGCATTCCCAACTACGAGCAGTACTTC. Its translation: CASSGGIPNYEQYF. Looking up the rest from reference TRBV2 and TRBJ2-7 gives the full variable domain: EPEVTQTPSHQVTQMGQEVILRCVPISNHLYFYWYRQILGQKVEFLVSFYNNEISEKSEIFDDQFSVERPDGSNFTLKIRSTKLEDSAMYFCASSGGIPNYEQYFGPGTRLTVT.

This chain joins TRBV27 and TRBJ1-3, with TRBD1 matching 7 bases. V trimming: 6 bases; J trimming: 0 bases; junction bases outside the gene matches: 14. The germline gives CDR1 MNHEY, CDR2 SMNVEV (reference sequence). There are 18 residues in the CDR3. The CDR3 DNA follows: TGTGCCAGCAGCCCGGGACAGCTAACTGTCATCTCTGGAAACACCATATATTTT. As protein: CASSPGQLTVISGNTIYF.

Here the CDR3 DNA reads TGTGCCAGCAGCTTCGGGAAAGTTAACTATGGCTACACCTTC. Translating gives CASSFGKVNYGYTF. The rearrangement joins TRBV21-1 to TRBJ1-2. TRBV21-1 is shown as a pseudogene. The CDR3 sequence is 14 residues long.

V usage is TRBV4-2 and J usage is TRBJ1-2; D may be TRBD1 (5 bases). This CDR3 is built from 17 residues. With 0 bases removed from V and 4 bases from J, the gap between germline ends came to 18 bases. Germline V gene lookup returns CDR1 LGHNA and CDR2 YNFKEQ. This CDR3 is CASSQEWEGQEGYGYTF. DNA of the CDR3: TGTGCCAGCAGCCAAGAATGGGAGGGGCAGGAGGGCTATGGCTACACCTTC.

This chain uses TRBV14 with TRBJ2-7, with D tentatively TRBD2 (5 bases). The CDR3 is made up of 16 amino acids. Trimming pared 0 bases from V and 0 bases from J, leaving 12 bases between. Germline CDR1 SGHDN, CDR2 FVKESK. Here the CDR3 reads CASSQDTFGDSYEQYF. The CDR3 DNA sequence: TGTGCCAGCAGCCAAGATACATTCGGGGACTCCTACGAGCAGTACTTC. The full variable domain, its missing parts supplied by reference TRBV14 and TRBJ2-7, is EAGVTQFPSHSVIEKGQTVTLRCDPISGHDNLYWYRRVMGKEIKFLLHFVKESKQDESGMPNNRFLAERTGGTYSTLKVQPAELEDSGVYFCASSQDTFGDSYEQYFGPGTRLTVT.